This record covers a single TCR beta chain. This record belongs to a study of blood T cell repertoires in COVID-19. CDR3 length equals 15 residues. Trimming removed 5 bases from V and 0 bases from J, with 12 bases in between. Germline V gives CDR1 SGHNT, CDR2 YENEEA. Under the authors' procedure: Estimation of nucleated cell counts was performed using reference gene primer amplification. Sequencing used immunoSEQ multiplex PCR; TCRdb keeps in-frame clones, though not all of them. The DNA gave D and trimming, while V, J and clone size come from that table. Here the sample spans around 99,000 clones, around 81% being singletons.

The sequencing sample was made of peripheral blood. This receptor was taken from a human donor in a cohort sampled during active or convalescent COVID-19. This rearrangement joins TRBV11-3 to TRBJ2-3; TRBD2 might be the D (5 bases). The CDR3 DNA reads as TGTGCCAGCAGCCCGCTGGGAGATAGCACAGATACGCAGTATTTT. Translating it yields CASSPLGDSTDTQYF.